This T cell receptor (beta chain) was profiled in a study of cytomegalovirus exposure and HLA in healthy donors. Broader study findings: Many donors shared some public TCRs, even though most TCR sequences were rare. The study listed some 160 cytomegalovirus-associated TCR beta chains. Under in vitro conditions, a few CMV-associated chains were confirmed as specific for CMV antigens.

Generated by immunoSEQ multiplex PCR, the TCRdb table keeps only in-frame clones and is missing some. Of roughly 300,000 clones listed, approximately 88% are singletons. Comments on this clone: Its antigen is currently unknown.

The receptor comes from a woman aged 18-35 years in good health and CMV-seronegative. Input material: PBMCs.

CDR3 nucleotides: TGTGCCAGCAGCGTAGGGGCAGGGAACGGAAACACCATATATTTT. Amino acid sequence: CASSVGAGNGNTIYF. The chain links TRBV9 to TRBJ1-3, with D perhaps matching TRBD1 (5 bases). This CDR3 region has 15 residues. The V end lost 0 bases, the J end lost 4 bases, and 11 bases lay between the germline ends. CDR1 and CDR2 from the germline V gene are SGDLS and YYNGEE.